This T cell receptor beta chain was observed in a study of blood T cell repertoires in COVID-19. TCRdb keeps only in-frame clones here, not all; method: immunoSEQ multiplex PCR. The data hold about 100,000 clones, with under 90% observed a single time. The source material was peripheral blood. The source is a human donor in a cohort sampled during active COVID-19.

The CDR3, as DNA: TGCGCCAGCAGCCTCCAGATCACAACTAATGAAAAACTGTTTTTT. It yields the protein CASSLQITTNEKLFF. The rearrangement links TRBV4-3 to TRBJ1-4, with unresolved D. The ends were cut back, 4 bases at V and 0 bases at J, with 9 bases in the middle. The length of the CDR3 is 15 residues. The germline CDR1 and CDR2 sequences are LGHNA and YSLEER.